The present entry profiles one T cell receptor beta chain with its context. The CDR3 has 14 residues. V trimming: 5 bases; J trimming: 3 bases; junction bases outside the gene matches: 5. Germline V gene sequence: CDR1 SGHAT, CDR2 FQNNGV. Data came from immunoSEQ multiplex PCR; TCRdb stores just in-frame clones and leaves some out. The repertoire holds 68,000 or so clones, with 93% as singletons. This TCR derives from a man aged 35 to 55 with rheumatoid arthritis. Sample: PBMCs. The chain employs TRBV11-2 and TRBJ1-2; 8 positions match TRBD1. DNA of the CDR3: TGTGCCAGCAGCCCAGGGGGCGCAGACTATGGCTACACCTTC. As protein: CASSPGGADYGYTF.